A single sample is the source of the 20 T cell receptor beta chains below, sequenced in a study of Graves' ophthalmopathy and Graves' hyperthyroidism. Amplification of the TCR beta CDR3 regions used RNA transcripts (as template). HTBI-primed RT-PCR formed the first round, and a multiplex PCR formed the second. From the multiplex PCR reads, TCRdb called clonotypes with MiXCR, one entry per CDR3 protein. The sample records about 390,000 distinct CDR3 sequences, about a sixth being singletons. The material sequenced was peripheral blood. The receptor source for this set is an adult woman with stable Graves' hyperthyroidism.

This chain connects TRBV12-3 or TRBV12-4 to TRBJ1-2, with TRBD1 matching over 7 bases. J lost 6 bases, V lost 5 bases, and 6 bases had no gene match. CDR3 length: 13 amino acids. As DNA, the CDR3 is TGTGCCAGCAGTCGGGACAGAGAGAATGGCTACACCTTC. The encoded protein is CASSRDRENGYTF.

The sample holds many counts of this clonotype. The chain uses TRBV10-3 and TRBJ2-2; either TRBD1 or TRBD2 may fit D (5 bases each). The CDR3 extends over 17 amino acids. Germline loops: CDR1 ENHRY, CDR2 SYGVKD. Trimming took off 3 bases at V and 0 bases at J, with 14 bases between the two ends. CDR3: CAISDPRGVPNTGELFF. The CDR3, as DNA: TGTGCCATCAGTGACCCAAGGGGAGTCCCGAACACCGGGGAGCTGTTTTTT.

This clonotype turned up a few times. The rearrangement uses TRBV18 and TRBJ1-5; D uncertain. V lost 4 bases, J lost 0 bases, and 13 bases lay in between. Germline-derived CDR1 and CDR2 are KGHSH and LQKENI. The CDR3 runs 16 residues. In DNA form, the CDR3 reads TGTGCCAGCTCACGGCAACACGATTATAGCAATCAGCCCCAGCATTTT. Translating it yields CASSRQHDYSNQPQHF.

This clonotype was detected ten times or more. This rearrangement joins TRBV29-1 to TRBJ2-5; tentatively, D is TRBD2 (5 bases). This CDR3 has 14 amino acids. Trimming shortened V by 6 bases and J by 5 bases, and 19 bases separated the two germline ends. Germline V lookup: CDR1 SQVTM, CDR2 ANQGSEA. The CDR3 region is CSVEDWAHRETQYF. CDR3 bases: TGCAGCGTGGAGGACTGGGCGCACCGGGAGACCCAGTACTTC.

Many counts were recorded for this clonotype. The chain is built from TRBV11-2 and TRBJ2-2; D unresolved. The CDR3 loop spans 15 amino acids. V lost 3 bases and J lost 1, with 9 bases in between. The germline V gene encodes CDR1 SGHAT and CDR2 FQNNGV. CDR3 in DNA: TGTGCCAGCAGCTTCAATACAGTGAACACCGGGGAGCTGTTTTTT. This encodes CASSFNTVNTGELFF.

In its sample, this clonotype was seen many times. The genes are TRBV7-2 and TRBJ2-5, with D tentatively TRBD2 (6 bases). Germline CDR1 SGHTA, CDR2 FQGNSA. V lost 1 base to trimming and J lost 3 bases, with 9 bases between them. The CDR3 totals 14 residues. This CDR3 is CASSLGWGEETQYF. In DNA, the CDR3 is TGTGCCAGCAGCTTAGGGTGGGGGGAAGAGACCCAGTACTTC.

The V gene is TRBV5-1, the J gene TRBJ2-7; tentative D call: TRBD1 (6 bases). V lost 2 bases and J lost 4, with 13 bases in between. The CDR3 sequence is 14 residues long. Germline V CDR1 and CDR2: SGHRS, YFSETQ. The CDR3 DNA reads as TGCGCCAGCAGCTTCACAGGGACGTTTTACGAGCAGTACTTC. Its translation is CASSFTGTFYEQYF.

This clonotype has ten or more counts. The rearrangement links TRBV7-2 to TRBJ2-7; 8 bases map to TRBD2. The germline V gene has CDR1 SGHTA and CDR2 FQGNSA. The CDR3 loop spans 15 amino acids. The V gene end was trimmed by 0 bases and the J gene end by 7 bases; junction bases not matched to a gene: 8. CDR3 sequence (DNA): TGTGCCAGCAGCTTAGCCCCGGGAGGGCCGGGTGAGCAGTACTTC. Its protein is CASSLAPGGPGEQYF. Full variable domain (outside the CDR3, taken from reference TRBV7-2 and TRBJ2-7): GAGVSQSPSNKVTEKGKDVELRCDPISGHTALYWYRQSLGQGLEFLIYFQGNSAPDKSGLPSDRFSAERTGGSVSTLTIQRTQQEDSAVYLCASSLAPGGPGEQYFGPGTRLTVT.

This clonotype has at least ten counts. The chain links TRBV6-2 or TRBV6-3 to TRBJ1-5; 8 bases line up with TRBD1. Trimming took 6 bases from V and 7 from J; bases not matched to a gene: 14. Looked up from germline, CDR1 is MNHEY and CDR2 is SVGEGT. The CDR3 covers 16 residues. CDR3 nucleotide sequence: TGTGCCAGCAGACCTCCAGACAGGGGCGGTCAGCAGCCCCAGCATTTT. As protein: CASRPPDRGGQQPQHF.

This clonotype was recorded many times. The chain links TRBV29-1 to TRBJ2-2; TRBD1 agrees at 7 bases. The J segment lost 2 bases and the V segment lost 3 bases, leaving 6 bases of the junction unmatched. Germline V lookup: CDR1 SQVTM, CDR2 ANQGSEA. This CDR3 is built from 15 residues. CDR3 DNA sequence: TGCAGCGTTGATATGACAGGGTCAAACACCGGGGAGCTGTTTTTT. It specifies CSVDMTGSNTGELFF.

This clonotype was counted at least ten times. The chain links TRBV12-3 or TRBV12-4 to TRBJ2-7; 7 bases fit TRBD1. The CDR3 is 16 residues long. V lost 3 bases to trimming and J lost 3 bases; unmatched junction nucleotides: 11. Here the CDR3 reads CASSFFLGDSSYEQYF. The DNA for the CDR3 is TGTGCCAGCAGTTTCTTCCTTGGGGACAGTAGCTACGAGCAGTACTTC.

The gene calls are TRBV11-2 and TRBJ1-2; D is unresolved. The germline V and J ends were trimmed by 6 bases and 8 bases, with 10 bases remaining between them. Germline-derived CDR1 and CDR2 are SGHAT and FQNNGV. The length of the CDR3 is 11 residues. The DNA for the CDR3 is TGTGCCAGCAGTCGGACTAGCGGCTACACCTTC. As protein: CASSRTSGYTF.

V gene TRBV12-3 or TRBV12-4 combines with J gene TRBJ2-5, with TRBD2 matching 8 bases. This CDR3 has 16 residues. V gave up 5 bases and J gave up 5 bases; unmatched junction bases: 13. Here the CDR3 DNA reads TGTGCCAGCAGTAGAAGCGGGGGAACTGGTCGGGAGACCCAGTACTTC. It encodes CASSRSGGTGRETQYF.

The chain joins TRBV5-1 to TRBJ2-5; maybe TRBD1 (5 bases). The germline V gene encodes CDR1 SGHRS and CDR2 YFSETQ. CDR3 length: 13 amino acids. Between the trimmed V and J ends, which lost 9 bases and 0 bases, there was a span of 12 bases. In DNA form, the CDR3 reads TGCGCCACCGCCGACAGAGACCAAGAGACCCAGTACTTC. Protein product: CATADRDQETQYF.

This clonotype was recorded at least ten times. The rearrangement links TRBV20-1 to TRBJ1-1; D gene uncertain. CDR3 length: 13 amino acids. CDR1 DFQATT and CDR2 SNEGSKA come from the germline V gene (reference sequence). V lost 6 bases to trimming and J lost 3 bases, with 14 bases between them. The CDR3, as DNA: TGCAGTGCCTTGGCGACGGAATACACTGAAGCTTTCTTT. This translates into CSALATEYTEAFF.

The chain links TRBV20-1 to TRBJ1-1, with 9 bases matching TRBD1. Per the germline V gene, CDR1 is DFQATT and CDR2 is SNEGSKA (reference sequence). This CDR3 spans 18 amino acids. V shed 3 bases, J shed 3 bases, and the junction held 17 bases outside the gene matches. The CDR3 nucleotides are TGCAGTGCTAGTGGGGGGGGACAGGGTATTAGTTCGGACACTGAAGCTTTCTTT. Protein sequence: CSASGGGQGISSDTEAFF.

This clonotype was detected ten times or more. The V gene is TRBV24-1, the J gene TRBJ2-3, with D possibly matching TRBD2 (6 bases). In germline, CDR1 is KGHDR, CDR2 SFDVKD. This CDR3 is built from 15 residues. The V gene lost 4 bases and the J gene lost 4 bases, with 14 bases spanning the gap. The CDR3 loop reads CATSDPTRSPDTQYF. DNA of the CDR3: TGTGCCACCAGTGACCCGACTAGGTCCCCAGATACGCAGTATTTT.

In its sample, this clonotype was seen many times. The CDR3 bases are TGTGCCAGCAGGGTTCAGGGGGCGAGCAATCAGCCCCAGCATTTT. It encodes CASRVQGASNQPQHF. The chain links TRBV27 to TRBJ1-5, with 8 bases aligning to TRBD1. V was clipped by 6 bases and J by 1 base; unmatched bases: 5. This CDR3 has 15 amino acids. From germline, CDR1 is MNHEY and CDR2 SMNVEV (reference sequence).

This clonotype occurred a few times. This chain connects TRBV12-3 or TRBV12-4 to TRBJ1-2; D is unresolved. The CDR3 is made up of 11 amino acids. The V and J ends lost 4 bases and 4 bases respectively, with 4 bases between them. The CDR3 region is CASSSRYGYTF. CDR3 bases: TGTGCCAGCAGTTCCCGCTATGGCTACACCTTC.

This clonotype was observed a few times. The V call is TRBV12-3 or TRBV12-4, the J call TRBJ2-5, with TRBD1 matching over 8 bases. The CDR3 extends over 14 amino acids. V lost 5 bases and J lost 5; bases outside the gene matches: 7. CDR3: CASSRQGKKETQYF. In nucleotides, the CDR3 is TGTGCCAGCAGTAGACAGGGGAAGAAGGAGACCCAGTACTTC.